These T cell receptor beta chains were read from a single sample in a study of technical replicates of blood from a handful of donors. Only in-frame clones appear in the TCRdb table, and some are missing; sequencing was by immunoSEQ multiplex PCR. The table lists 12,000 to 15,000 clones, roughly 80% of them singletons. The sequenced sample consisted of PBMCs. These receptors all stem from a human donor in good health. Both conserved end residues are part of each CDR3. Each record gives: V gene, D gene, J gene, CDR3 protein. D genes are given only for firm matches.

v_gene: TRBV20-1; d_gene: -; j_gene: TRBJ2-7; CDR3aa: CSASFLGEQYF
v_gene: TRBV5-1; d_gene: -; j_gene: TRBJ1-5; CDR3aa: CASSWSGNQPQHF
v_gene: TRBV10-3; d_gene: TRBD2; j_gene: TRBJ2-1; CDR3aa: CAISEASGPYNEQFF
v_gene: TRBV2; d_gene: -; j_gene: TRBJ1-2; CDR3aa: CASSADSDYGYTF
v_gene: TRBV5-1; d_gene: -; j_gene: TRBJ1-1; CDR3aa: CASSLNRNTEAFF
v_gene: TRBV27; d_gene: TRBD1; j_gene: TRBJ1-4; CDR3aa: CASSLTVATQGREKLFF
v_gene: TRBV2; d_gene: TRBD2; j_gene: TRBJ2-7; CDR3aa: CASSQTAGGGYEQYF
v_gene: TRBV6-5; d_gene: TRBD1; j_gene: TRBJ2-7; CDR3aa: CASSRGQGAYEQYF
v_gene: TRBV27; d_gene: TRBD1; j_gene: TRBJ1-3; CDR3aa: CASSLGQGGAYGNTIYF
v_gene: TRBV6-5; d_gene: -; j_gene: TRBJ2-7; CDR3aa: CASNRSPSSYEQYF
v_gene: TRBV7-8; d_gene: -; j_gene: TRBJ2-7; CDR3aa: CASGSESVEQYF
v_gene: TRBV5-1; d_gene: -; j_gene: TRBJ2-6; CDR3aa: CASSSSTASGANVLTF
v_gene: TRBV18; d_gene: -; j_gene: TRBJ2-5; CDR3aa: CASSRSPGLEGETQYF
v_gene: TRBV19; d_gene: TRBD2; j_gene: TRBJ2-3; CDR3aa: CASTRGGNTDTQYF
v_gene: TRBV2; d_gene: TRBD1; j_gene: TRBJ1-4; CDR3aa: CASSLDRVDEKLFF
v_gene: TRBV5-1; d_gene: -; j_gene: TRBJ2-3; CDR3aa: CASSPPMSPSTDTQYF
v_gene: TRBV7-9; d_gene: -; j_gene: TRBJ2-5; CDR3aa: CASSSYPGETQYF
v_gene: TRBV7-8; d_gene: TRBD2; j_gene: TRBJ2-1; CDR3aa: CASSHPGRGPYNEQFF
v_gene: TRBV21-1; d_gene: -; j_gene: TRBJ2-5; CDR3aa: CASSKEGKAKIETQYF
v_gene: TRBV7-8; d_gene: TRBD2; j_gene: TRBJ2-5; CDR3aa: CASSGGGRVLLETQYF
v_gene: TRBV7-6; d_gene: TRBD2; j_gene: TRBJ2-1; CDR3aa: CASSSLMKGAGRLHEQFF
v_gene: TRBV5-1; d_gene: TRBD1; j_gene: TRBJ1-4; CDR3aa: CASSGQGAANEKLFF
v_gene: TRBV5-1; d_gene: -; j_gene: TRBJ1-1; CDR3aa: CASSWGGSSTEAFF